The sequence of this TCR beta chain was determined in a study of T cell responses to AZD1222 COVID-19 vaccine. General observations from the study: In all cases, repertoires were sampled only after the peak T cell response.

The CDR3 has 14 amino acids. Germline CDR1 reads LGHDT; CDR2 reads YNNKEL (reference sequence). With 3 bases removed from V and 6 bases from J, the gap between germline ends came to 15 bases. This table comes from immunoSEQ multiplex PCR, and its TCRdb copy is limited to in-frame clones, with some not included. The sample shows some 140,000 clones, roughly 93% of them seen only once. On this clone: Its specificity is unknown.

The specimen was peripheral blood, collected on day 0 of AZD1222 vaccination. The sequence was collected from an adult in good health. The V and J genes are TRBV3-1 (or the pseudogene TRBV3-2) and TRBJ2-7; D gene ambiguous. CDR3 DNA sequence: TGTGCCAGCAGCCAGGGCTCACCTCCCGGCGAGCAGTACTTC. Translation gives CASSQGSPPGEQYF.